A single sample is the source of the 26 T cell receptor beta chains below, sequenced in a study of blood T cell repertoires in COVID-19. Profiled with immunoSEQ multiplex PCR; TCRdb holds only in-frame clones, not every one. The repertoire holds 200,000 to 250,000 clones, with roughly 87% as singletons. Sequenced sample: PBMCs or T cells enriched from blood (not recorded which). All receptors come from a woman in her 30s with acute COVID-19.

The rearrangement joins TRBV3-1 (or the pseudogene TRBV3-2) to TRBJ2-5; 8 bases map to TRBD2. This CDR3 contains 15 residues. Germline V gene lookup returns CDR1 LGHDT and CDR2 YNNKEL (reference sequence). With V trimmed by 3 bases and J by 5 bases, 8 bases remained unmatched. In DNA, the CDR3 is TGTGCCAGCAGCCACAGAAGCGGGGGAGGTGAGACCCAGTACTTC. It codes for CASSHRSGGGETQYF.

This chain joins TRBV18 and TRBJ1-5; 9 bases agree with TRBD1. The CDR3 loop spans 14 amino acids. V lost 4 bases, J lost 7 bases, and 5 bases stayed unmatched. In germline, CDR1 is KGHSH, CDR2 LQKENI. The DNA for the CDR3 is TGTGCCAGCTCACTCCGGACAGGGGAGCAGCCCCAGCATTTT. This gives the protein CASSLRTGEQPQHF.

The chain links TRBV19 to TRBJ2-5, with D possibly being TRBD1 (6 bases). V was shortened by 6 bases and J by 5 bases, with 19 bases between the two germline ends. From germline, CDR1 is LNHDA and CDR2 SQIVND (reference sequence). The CDR3 loop spans 15 amino acids. The CDR3 reads CASSHPPGQMETQYF. CDR3 coding DNA: TGTGCCAGTAGCCACCCCCCTGGACAGATGGAGACCCAGTACTTC. Filled out from reference TRBV19 and TRBJ2-5, the complete variable domain reads DGGITQSPKYLFRKEGQNVTLSCEQNLNHDAMYWYRQDPGQGLRLIYYSQIVNDFQKGDIAEGYSVSREKKESFPLTVTSAQKNPTAFYLCASSHPPGQMETQYFGPGTRLLVL.

This CDR3 is CATSDAARGEAFF. CDR3 DNA: TGTGCCACCAGTGACGCCGCCCGGGGTGAAGCTTTCTTT. The chain carries TRBV24-1 and TRBJ1-1; D ambiguous. Looked up from germline, CDR1 is KGHDR and CDR2 is SFDVKD. The CDR3 spans 13 residues. Trimming removed 4 bases from V and 7 bases from J, with 12 bases in between.

This clone has a handful of counts. The rearrangement joins TRBV27 to TRBJ1-5; D call uncertain. In germline, CDR1 is MNHEY, CDR2 SMNVEV (reference sequence). The CDR3 is 13 amino acids. V shed 10 bases and J shed 6 bases, with 16 bases lying between them. CDR3 loop: CATTVARGQPQHF. The CDR3 region has the DNA TGTGCCACCACGGTAGCGCGGGGTCAGCCCCAGCATTTT.

The rearrangement joins TRBV20-1 to TRBJ2-7, with D unresolved. Between the trimmed V and J ends, which lost 3 bases and 3 bases, there was a span of 9 bases. The CDR3 totals 12 residues. CDR1 is DFQATT and CDR2 is SNEGSKA in the germline V gene (reference sequence). The CDR3 DNA follows: TGCAGTGCTAGTACACAGAACTACGAGCAGTACTTC. Amino acid sequence: CSASTQNYEQYF.

J is TRBJ2-7 and V is TRBV6-4; possible D gene TRBD1, 7 bases. CDR3 size: 14 residues. Germline V gene data show CDR1 as MRHNA and CDR2 as SNTAGT. The V end lost 3 bases, the J end lost 4 bases, and 13 bases lay between the germline ends. The CDR3 here is CASSESAGGYEQYF. CDR3 DNA: TGTGCCAGCAGTGAGTCGGCAGGGGGGTACGAGCAGTACTTC.

The chain carries TRBV6-1 and TRBJ1-6; tentatively, D is TRBD1 (5 bases). CDR1 is MNHNS and CDR2 is SASEGT in the germline V gene. CDR3 size: 13 residues. With 5 bases removed from V and 8 bases from J, the gap between germline ends came to 10 bases. For the CDR3, the DNA is TGTGCCAGCAGTCGGGACTTGGATTCACCCCTCCACTTT. Translated, it gives CASSRDLDSPLHF.

V gene TRBV19 combines with J gene TRBJ1-2; 8 nucleotides match TRBD1. Germline CDR1 and CDR2: LNHDA and SQIVND (reference sequence). V shed 4 bases, J shed 3 bases, and the junction held 7 bases outside the gene matches. The CDR3 is made up of 15 amino acids. DNA for the CDR3: TGTGCCAGTAGTACCCCAGGGGGCAATCACTATGGCTACACCTTC. This encodes CASSTPGGNHYGYTF.

V gene TRBV19 combines with J gene TRBJ1-6; D gene uncertain. This CDR3 spans 13 amino acids. The germline V gene encodes CDR1 LNHDA and CDR2 SQIVND (reference sequence). V lost 7 bases, J lost 0 bases, and 4 bases lay in between. In DNA form, the CDR3 reads TGTGCCAGTATCGGCTCCTATAATTCACCCCTCCACTTT. It codes for CASIGSYNSPLHF.

The chain joins TRBV7-2 to TRBJ2-7, with a tentative D call TRBD2 (5 bases). The CDR3 has 15 residues. The germline CDR1 and CDR2 sequences are SGHTA and FQGNSA. Trimming removed 5 bases at V and 6 bases at J, with 20 bases between. For the CDR3, the DNA is TGTGCCAGCAGCCCCCGGGGAAGCGACTCCCTCGAGCAGTACTTC. Encoded protein: CASSPRGSDSLEQYF. Full variable domain (remainder filled in from reference TRBV7-2 and TRBJ2-7): GAGVSQSPSNKVTEKGKDVELRCDPISGHTALYWYRQSLGQGLEFLIYFQGNSAPDKSGLPSDRFSAERTGGSVSTLTIQRTQQEDSAVYLCASSPRGSDSLEQYFGPGTRLTVT.

The CDR3 DNA reads as TGCGCCAGCAGTGAGTCTGAAGCGACGGGAGTCAATGAGCAGTTCTTC. Translated: CASSESEATGVNEQFF. V is TRBV10-1 and J is TRBJ2-1; maybe TRBD2 (6 bases). The CDR3 is 16 residues long. Germline CDR1 WNHNN, CDR2 SYGVQD (reference sequence). Between the trimmed V and J ends, which lost 0 bases and 6 bases, there was a span of 15 bases.

The chain has TRBV19 and TRBJ1-1, with 10 bases lining up with TRBD1. Germline V gene sequence: CDR1 LNHDA, CDR2 SQIVND (reference sequence). With 4 bases clipped from V and 0 bases from J, the junction kept 8 bases outside the gene matches. The CDR3 is made up of 17 amino acids. CDR3 nucleotide sequence: TGTGCCAGTAGTAAGGGACAGGGGACCGCTCTGAACACTGAAGCTTTCTTT. Amino acids: CASSKGQGTALNTEAFF.

V is TRBV9 and J is TRBJ2-5; TRBD1 matches 8 bases. The CDR3 is 14 residues long. Unmatched junction bases numbered 4, after V lost 2 bases and J lost 4 bases. CDR1 and CDR2 from the germline V gene are SGDLS and YYNGEE. CDR3: CASSVDRGRETQYF. The CDR3 coding sequence is TGTGCCAGCAGCGTTGACAGGGGCCGAGAGACCCAGTACTTC.

The rearrangement joins TRBV7-2 to TRBJ2-1; 7 positions match TRBD1. This CDR3 spans 17 amino acids. CDR1 and CDR2 (germline): SGHTA, FQGNSA. With 4 bases clipped from V and 1 base from J, the junction kept 10 bases outside the gene matches. In DNA form, the CDR3 reads TGTGCCAGCAGCTCGACCGGGTGGGACAGTTCCTACAATGAGCAGTTCTTC. It codes for CASSSTGWDSSYNEQFF.

This clone showed up just a few times. The chain is built from TRBV19 and TRBJ1-2, with TRBD1 identical over 11 bases. The V and J ends lost 4 bases and 4 bases, in that order; junction bases with no gene match: 5. Germline-derived CDR1 and CDR2 are LNHDA and SQIVND (reference sequence). The CDR3 has 15 amino acids. The CDR3 DNA is TGTGCCAGTAGTACCGGACAGGGGGCTACCTATGGCTACACCTTC. It codes for CASSTGQGATYGYTF.

The V gene is TRBV5-4, the J gene TRBJ1-1, with D hard to call. The germline V and J ends were trimmed by 4 bases and 5 bases, with 15 bases remaining between them. The CDR3 covers 14 residues. CDR1 is SGHNT and CDR2 is YYREEE in the germline V gene (reference sequence). The DNA for the CDR3 is TGTGCCAGCAGCCGGCAGGTTGGGGAGACTGAAGCTTTCTTT. The encoded protein is CASSRQVGETEAFF.

V and J are TRBV19 and TRBJ2-5; 10 bases map to TRBD2. Germline trimming cut 1 base from V and 4 bases from J; bases unmatched to any gene: 12. Germline CDR1 and CDR2: LNHDA and SQIVND (reference sequence). The CDR3 covers 18 residues. The CDR3 region is CASSIVVAGGGSGETQYF. In DNA, the CDR3 is TGTGCCAGTAGTATAGTAGTAGCGGGGGGAGGATCCGGAGAGACCCAGTACTTC.

V usage is TRBV7-9 and J usage is TRBJ1-6, with D unclear. Trimming took off 10 bases at V and 12 bases at J, with 10 bases between the two ends. This CDR3 is built from 10 residues. Germline V gene sequence: CDR1 SEHNR, CDR2 FQNEAQ (reference sequence). The CDR3 loop is CATIPKPLHF. CDR3 DNA sequence: TGTGCCACCATCCCAAAACCCCTCCACTTT.

This clone appeared a single time. The chain uses TRBV13 and TRBJ2-7; D gene ambiguous. The CDR3 consists of 13 residues. V was cut by 0 bases and J by 5 bases, with 8 bases left in between. Looked up from germline, CDR1 is PRHDT and CDR2 is FYEKMQ (reference sequence). For the CDR3, the DNA is TGTGCCAGCAGCTTAGGGACAACCCACGAGCAGTACTTC. Translation gives CASSLGTTHEQYF.

The chain employs TRBV29-1 and TRBJ1-2; D ambiguous. Germline V gene lookup returns CDR1 SQVTM and CDR2 ANQGSEA. CDR3 size: 11 residues. Trimming stripped 4 bases from V and 7 bases from J, with 10 bases between. The DNA of the CDR3 is TGCAGCGTTGGGGAGGCGGCTGGCTACACCTTC. It specifies CSVGEAAGYTF. The full variable domain, in which reference TRBV29-1 and TRBJ1-2 provide the parts outside the CDR3, is SAVISQKPSRDICQRGTSLTIQCQVDSQVTMMFWYRQQPGQSLTLIATANQGSEATYESGFVIDKFPISRPNLTFSTLTVSNMSPEDSSIYLCSVGEAAGYTFGSGTRLTVV.

This rearrangement joins TRBV14 to TRBJ2-3; maybe TRBD2 (6 bases). The CDR3 length is 14 residues. Trimming took 3 bases from V and 4 from J, leaving 11 bases between them. From germline, CDR1 is SGHDN and CDR2 FVKESK. The CDR3 here is CASSQGGDADTQYF. In DNA, the CDR3 is TGTGCCAGCAGCCAGGGCGGGGATGCAGATACGCAGTATTTT.

The chain is built from TRBV11-1 and TRBJ1-1; TRBD1 agrees at 7 bases. The CDR3 runs 14 residues. The germline gives CDR1 SGHAT, CDR2 FQDESV (reference sequence). Trimming cost V 6 bases and J 0 bases; bases outside gene matches: 4. CDR3 sequence: CASRSGQVNTEAFF. CDR3 DNA: TGTGCCAGCAGATCAGGACAGGTGAACACTGAAGCTTTCTTT.

V gene TRBV5-5 combines with J gene TRBJ1-5; D gene ambiguous. This CDR3 has 12 amino acids. V shed 4 bases and J shed 3 bases, with 5 bases lying between them. Per the germline V gene, CDR1 is SGHKS and CDR2 is YYEKEE (reference sequence). CDR3 nucleotide sequence: TGTGCCAGCAGCCTACTCAATCAGCCCCAGCATTTT. Its protein is CASSLLNQPQHF.

The J gene is TRBJ1-1, the V gene TRBV6-5, with D tentatively TRBD1 (5 bases). The CDR3 covers 13 residues. The V gene lost 5 bases and the J gene lost 6 bases, with 13 bases spanning the gap. Germline values: CDR1 MNHEY, CDR2 SVGAGI. CDR3 protein: CASSTPTGAEAFF. CDR3 in DNA: TGTGCCAGCAGTACCCCCACAGGCGCTGAAGCTTTCTTT.

The chain links TRBV5-1 to TRBJ2-1; 8 positions match TRBD2. The V segment lost 4 bases and the J segment 1 base; nucleotides outside the gene matches: 4. Germline V gene lookup returns CDR1 SGHRS and CDR2 YFSETQ. CDR3 length: 15 residues. This chain's CDR3 is CASSTGGQSYNEQFF. As DNA, the CDR3 is TGCGCCAGCAGCACGGGGGGGCAATCCTACAATGAGCAGTTCTTC.